This T cell receptor (beta chain) was retrieved from a study of blood T cell repertoires in COVID-19. The overall study: Italy, Spain and the United States were the sources of the convalescent and acute COVID-19 samples.

V lost 3 bases, J lost 5 bases, and 19 bases lay in between. The length of the CDR3 is 16 residues. Looked up from germline, CDR1 is GTSNPN and CDR2 is SVGIG (reference sequence). The table came from immunoSEQ multiplex PCR; TCRdb's copy has only in-frame clones and leaves some out. Counted here are some 49,000 clones, roughly four fifths occurring once; the ten biggest clones make up about 2.9%. The genes are TRBV30 and TRBJ2-2; D is perhaps TRBD2 (7 bases). The receptor comes from a woman aged 60-75 years with acute or convalescent COVID-19. The material sequenced was peripheral blood. DNA of the CDR3: TGTGCCTGGAGGCTTGGCGGGGGCTTCCGTACCGGGGAGCTGTTTTTT. Amino acids: CAWRLGGGFRTGELFF.